Following are 19 T cell receptor beta chains from one sample sequenced in a study of shared clonotypes between healthy human individuals. TCRdb's copy holds only in-frame clones and misses some; the assay was immunoSEQ multiplex PCR. The sample lists more than 1.2 million clones, approximately 98.5% occurring once. Sequencing input: naive CD4+ T cells sorted from blood. Subset in this sample: CD45RA+ positively selected. These receptors were taken from a man between 25 and 39 years old in good health.

The V gene is TRBV5-1, the J gene TRBJ2-7; D remains unclear. This CDR3 region has 12 residues. CDR1 and CDR2 (germline): SGHRS, YFSETQ. V was clipped by 0 bases and J by 5 bases, with 6 bases between them. As DNA, the CDR3 is TGCGCCAGCAGCTTGGACAACAACGAGCAGTACTTC. This gives the protein CASSLDNNEQYF.

The rearrangement links TRBV13 to TRBJ2-3, with D possibly called TRBD1 or TRBD2 (5 bases each). Germline V gene data show CDR1 as PRHDT and CDR2 as FYEKMQ (reference sequence). CDR3 length: 15 amino acids. V was clipped by 3 bases and J by 2 bases, with 12 bases between them. The CDR3 here is CASSFGTSLTDTQYF. The CDR3 DNA is TGTGCCAGCAGCTTCGGGACCTCGCTCACAGATACGCAGTATTTT.

J is TRBJ2-1 and V is TRBV5-1; D call uncertain. V shed 1 base and J shed 5 bases, with 7 bases lying between them. CDR3 size: 13 residues. Germline lookup yields CDR1 SGHRS and CDR2 YFSETQ. DNA of the CDR3: TGCGCCAGCAGCTTGCAGTCTAACAATGAGCAGTTCTTC. Translation gives CASSLQSNNEQFF.

The chain carries TRBV7-8 and TRBJ2-1; weak D call: TRBD2 (5 bases). This CDR3 has 15 residues. Germline V lookup: CDR1 SGHVS, CDR2 FQNEAQ. Between the trimmed V and J ends, which lost 1 base and 3 bases, there was a span of 10 bases. The DNA for the CDR3 is TGTGCCAGCAGCTTAGGCCTAGCTTTCTACAATGAGCAGTTCTTC. Translating gives CASSLGLAFYNEQFF.

This rearrangement joins TRBV11-2 to TRBJ2-2, with no clear D. The germline V gene encodes CDR1 SGHAT and CDR2 FQNNGV. The CDR3 has 11 residues. Trimming removed 7 bases at V and 1 base at J, with 1 base between. CDR3 amino acids: CASKNTGELFF. CDR3 DNA: TGTGCCAGCAAGAACACCGGGGAGCTGTTTTTT.

This sequence joins TRBV11-2 and TRBJ1-1; D might be TRBD1 (6 bases). V shed 8 bases and J shed 1 base, with 17 bases lying between them. Germline V lookup: CDR1 SGHAT, CDR2 FQNNGV. This CDR3 has 15 amino acids. CDR3 residues: CASGFPGHPNTEAFF. In DNA, the CDR3 is TGTGCCAGCGGATTCCCGGGACATCCGAACACTGAAGCTTTCTTT.

As DNA, the CDR3 is TGTGCCAGCAGTTTAAGTTGGGGGAGCGGCACAGATACGCAGTATTTT. Its translation is CASSLSWGSGTDTQYF. The chain couples TRBV28 to TRBJ2-3, with D perhaps being TRBD1 or TRBD2 (5 bases each). Trimming took 2 bases from V and 1 from J, leaving 13 bases between them. CDR1 and CDR2 from the germline V gene are MDHEN and SYDVKM. This CDR3 spans 16 amino acids. Complete variable domain (other parts from reference TRBV28 and TRBJ2-3): DVKVTQSSRYLVKRTGEKVFLECVQDMDHENMFWYRQDPGLGLRLIYFSYDVKMKEKGDIPEGYSVSREKKERFSLILESASTNQTSMYLCASSLSWGSGTDTQYFGPGTRLTVL.

The chain couples TRBV7-8 to TRBJ2-7, with D tentatively TRBD2 (6 bases). V was shortened by 4 bases and J by 10 bases, with 23 bases between the two germline ends. Germline-derived CDR1 and CDR2 are SGHVS and FQNEAQ. This CDR3 is built from 15 residues. CDR3 DNA sequence: TGTGCCAGCAGCTCCCCTCGAGAGGGGACTTCCGGACAGTACTTC. Translating it yields CASSSPREGTSGQYF.

The rearrangement links TRBV9 to TRBJ1-3; 7 nucleotides line up with TRBD1. Unmatched junction bases numbered 9, after V lost 0 bases and J lost 3 bases. The CDR3 runs 17 residues. From germline, CDR1 is SGDLS and CDR2 YYNGEE. DNA of the CDR3: TGTGCCAGCAGCGTAGGAGAGGTTGGGGACAGTGGAAACACCATATATTTT. This encodes CASSVGEVGDSGNTIYF.

The V gene is TRBV5-1, the J gene TRBJ2-3; D unclear. The V and J ends lost 3 bases and 6 bases respectively, with 14 bases between them. This CDR3 is 14 amino acids long. Germline V gives CDR1 SGHRS, CDR2 YFSETQ. The CDR3 spells CASSSGAFRDTQYF. In nucleotides, the CDR3 is TGCGCCAGCAGCTCGGGCGCCTTTCGGGATACGCAGTATTTT.

J is TRBJ2-1 and V is TRBV2; 7 positions match TRBD1. Germline V gene data show CDR1 as SNHLY and CDR2 as FYNNEI. V lost 1 base to trimming and J lost 3 bases; unmatched junction nucleotides: 3. There are 15 residues in the CDR3. The CDR3 sequence is CASSEEQGIYNEQFF. As DNA, the CDR3 is TGTGCCAGCAGTGAAGAACAGGGGATCTACAATGAGCAGTTCTTC. The whole variable domain, filled in from reference TRBV2 and TRBJ2-1, reads EPEVTQTPSHQVTQMGQEVILRCVPISNHLYFYWYRQILGQKVEFLVSFYNNEISEKSEIFDDQFSVERPDGSNFTLKIRSTKLEDSAMYFCASSEEQGIYNEQFFGPGTRLTVL.

This chain links TRBV28 with TRBJ2-7, with D perhaps matching TRBD2 (5 bases). Germline V CDR1 and CDR2: MDHEN, SYDVKM. The V end was cut by 5 bases, the J end by 2 bases, with 16 bases between. This CDR3 has 15 amino acids. The DNA of the CDR3 is TGTGCCAGCAGTAACGGGGTATTAGCTACCTACGAGCAGTACTTC. This translates into CASSNGVLATYEQYF.

The chain has TRBV4-1 and TRBJ1-4, with D possibly being TRBD1 (6 bases). The germline V gene encodes CDR1 MGHRA and CDR2 YSYEKL. The CDR3 contains 16 residues. V lost 4 bases, J lost 3 bases, and 15 bases lay in between. The CDR3, as DNA: TGCGCCAGCAGCCCTAGAAAACAGGGACCTAATGAAAAACTGTTTTTT. Translation: CASSPRKQGPNEKLFF.

This rearrangement joins TRBV28 to TRBJ2-7; no firm D call. With 4 bases removed from V and 3 bases from J, the gap between germline ends came to 10 bases. This CDR3 is built from 13 residues. The germline gives CDR1 MDHEN, CDR2 SYDVKM. In DNA, the CDR3 is TGTGCCAGCAGTTCCCGTTGGGTCTACGAGCAGTACTTC. It codes for CASSSRWVYEQYF.

This chain links TRBV18 with TRBJ2-7; 8 positions match TRBD1. Trimming took 4 bases from V and 2 from J; bases not matched to a gene: 4. CDR1 is KGHSH and CDR2 is LQKENI in the germline V gene. There are 14 residues in the CDR3. In DNA form, the CDR3 reads TGTGCCAGCTCACTCGACAGGGGACCCTACGAGCAGTACTTC. Translating gives CASSLDRGPYEQYF.

The chain recombines TRBV13 with TRBJ2-2; TRBD2 agrees at 11 bases. V shed 0 bases, J shed 6 bases, and the junction held 6 bases outside the gene matches. CDR1 and CDR2 from the germline V gene are PRHDT and FYEKMQ (reference sequence). This CDR3 has 17 residues. The CDR3 nucleotides read TGTGCCAGCAGCTTAGGCGCGCTAGCGGGAGGCGCCGGGGAGCTGTTTTTT. Translation: CASSLGALAGGAGELFF.

The chain links TRBV7-3 to TRBJ1-1; maybe TRBD1 (5 bases). Trimming left V 5 bases short and J 3 bases short, with 16 bases between. This CDR3 region has 15 residues. In germline, CDR1 is SGHTA, CDR2 FQGTGA. The CDR3 region is CASSPQPGIHTEAFF. In nucleotides, the CDR3 is TGTGCCAGCAGCCCCCAGCCAGGGATTCACACTGAAGCTTTCTTT.

This chain joins TRBV27 and TRBJ2-7; 7 bases are shared with TRBD1. This CDR3 comprises 15 residues. In germline, CDR1 is MNHEY, CDR2 SMNVEV (reference sequence). V gave up 1 base and J gave up 1 base; unmatched junction bases: 4. The CDR3 is CASSLLGGNSYEQYF. CDR3 sequence (DNA): TGTGCCAGCAGTTTATTAGGGGGCAATTCCTACGAGCAGTACTTC.

The V and J genes are TRBV5-1 and TRBJ2-2, with D possibly matching TRBD1 (6 bases). Looked up from germline, CDR1 is SGHRS and CDR2 is YFSETQ. This CDR3 has 17 residues. V was clipped by 4 bases and J by 3 bases, with 19 bases between them. As DNA, the CDR3 is TGCGCCAGCAGCGACGCAACAGGGTACGGGTACACCGGGGAGCTGTTTTTT. It codes for CASSDATGYGYTGELFF.